This T cell receptor (beta chain) comes out of a study of T cells in Graves' hyperthyroidism and ophthalmopathy. Study results and limitations: Stable hyperthyroidism was told apart from ophthalmopathy by a model built on 13 V-J features. Blood also carried most thyroid clonotypes expanded above 0.001.

Turning to this clonotype: The antigen remains unidentified. This may stem from a read error, because a much larger clone lies one nucleotide away.

TCR beta CDR3 region amplification was performed from RNA transcripts. TCR CDR3 underwent first-round RT-PCR with the HTBI primer set. TCRdb called the multiplex PCR reads again in MiXCR, with one record for every CDR3 protein. The sample has around 400,000 distinct CDR3 sequences, about 16% seen once; the top ten hold about 20%. Every diagnosis used clinical symptoms, serum thyroxine and TRAb, thyroid ultrasound and orbital computed tomography. The CDR3 contains 12 residues. The ends were cut back, 6 bases at V and 7 bases at J, with 12 bases in the middle. Germline lookup yields CDR1 MNHNS and CDR2 SASEGT.

V usage is TRBV6-1 and J usage is TRBJ1-2; D is undetermined. The sequencing sample was made of blood. The origin of this receptor is a woman aged 55-70 years with Graves' ophthalmopathy. CDR3 region: CASRAQVTGYTF. In DNA form, the CDR3 reads TGTGCCAGCAGAGCTCAGGTGACTGGCTACACCTTC.